This T cell receptor beta chain is from a study of a mutant IDH1 vaccine in newly diagnosed glioma. Study summary: During weeks 1, 3, 5, 7, 11, 15, 19 and 23, patients received eight vaccinations.

Study-level points and caveats: Pseudoprogression apparently tracked independently of changes in top peripheral T cell clonotypes.

Sequenced by immunoSEQ multiplex PCR; TCRdb stores in-frame clones only, minus some. The sample contains some 130,000 clones, just under 80% of which appear only once. The time point denotes: week 11, during vaccination. Every single dose of the vaccine, 300 ug of mutant IDH1 20-mer peptide, came with topical imiquimod. As to this clone: Antigen: not known.

The receptor was derived from a man aged 35 to 55 with glioma. The starting material was PBMCs, obtained from a glioma patient whose treatment included an IDH1 peptide vaccine.

CDR3: CASSPPNSGTLKNIQYF. In nucleotides, the CDR3 is TGTGCCAGCTCACCTCCGAATAGCGGGACTCTCAAAAACATTCAGTACTTC. J is TRBJ2-4 and V is TRBV18, with 8 bases that match TRBD2. With 3 bases clipped from V and 3 bases from J, the junction kept 10 bases outside the gene matches. This CDR3 comprises 17 residues. Germline lookup yields CDR1 KGHSH and CDR2 LQKENI.